This TCR beta chain was retrieved from a study of T cells after yellow fever vaccination. Turning to the study itself: Fractions with few cells were prepared using SMART-Seq v4 Ultra Low Input. Findings and caveats of the study: A faster peak, day 5 versus 15, was reached by the weaker secondary response. Overall, a small share of clonotypes was seen in both CD4 and CD8 compartments.

In TCRdb, the 5' RACE reads were re-called with MiXCR into one record per CDR3 protein. This sample has 350,000 to 450,000 distinct CDR3 sequences, with approximately 19% found just once. The V end lost 0 bases, the J end lost 7 bases, and 13 bases lay between the germline ends. The CDR3 extends over 15 amino acids. The germline V gene has CDR1 MNHEY and CDR2 SVGAGI. This clonotype came up a few times. What it binds is unknown. This clonotype was sampled from a man younger than 35 who received the YFV17D yellow fever vaccine. This specimen was PBMCs, taken before the yellow fever booster vaccination. V is TRBV6-5 and J is TRBJ1-5; D gene unclear. The CDR3 DNA reads as TGTGCCAGCAGTTACTCGAGGCTAGGACGACAGCCCCAGCATTTT. This sequence encodes CASSYSRLGRQPQHF.